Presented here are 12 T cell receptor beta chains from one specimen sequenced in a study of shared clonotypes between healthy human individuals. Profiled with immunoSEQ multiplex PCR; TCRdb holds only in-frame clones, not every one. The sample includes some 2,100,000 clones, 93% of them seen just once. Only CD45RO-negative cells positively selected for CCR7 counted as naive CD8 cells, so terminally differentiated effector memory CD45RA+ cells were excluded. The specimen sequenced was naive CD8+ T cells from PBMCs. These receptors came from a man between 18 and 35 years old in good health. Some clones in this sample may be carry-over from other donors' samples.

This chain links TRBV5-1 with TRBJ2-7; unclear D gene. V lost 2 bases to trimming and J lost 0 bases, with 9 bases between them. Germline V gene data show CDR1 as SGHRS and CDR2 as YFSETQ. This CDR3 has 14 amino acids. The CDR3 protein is CASSFVPSSYEQYF. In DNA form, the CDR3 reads TGCGCCAGCAGCTTCGTGCCATCCTCCTACGAGCAGTACTTC.

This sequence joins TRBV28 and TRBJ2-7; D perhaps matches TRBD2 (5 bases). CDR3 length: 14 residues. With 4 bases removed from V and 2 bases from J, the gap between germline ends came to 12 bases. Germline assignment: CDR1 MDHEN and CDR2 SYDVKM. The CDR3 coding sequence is TGTGCCAGCAGTTCCGGGATTTTCCCCTACGAGCAGTACTTC. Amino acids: CASSSGIFPYEQYF. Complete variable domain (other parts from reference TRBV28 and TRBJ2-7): DVKVTQSSRYLVKRTGEKVFLECVQDMDHENMFWYRQDPGLGLRLIYFSYDVKMKEKGDIPEGYSVSREKKERFSLILESASTNQTSMYLCASSSGIFPYEQYFGPGTRLTVT.

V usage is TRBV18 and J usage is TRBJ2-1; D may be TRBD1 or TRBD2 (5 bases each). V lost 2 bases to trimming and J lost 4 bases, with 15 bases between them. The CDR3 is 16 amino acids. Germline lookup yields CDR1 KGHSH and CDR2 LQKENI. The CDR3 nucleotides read TGTGCCAGCTCACCATCCTGGGGCGAGGGGTACAATGAGCAGTTCTTC. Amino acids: CASSPSWGEGYNEQFF. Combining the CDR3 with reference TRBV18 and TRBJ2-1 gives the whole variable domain NAGVMQNPRHLVRRRGQEARLRCSPMKGHSHVYWYRQLPEEGLKFMVYLQKENIIDESGMPKERFSAEFPKEGPSILRIQQVVRGDSAAYFCASSPSWGEGYNEQFFGPGTRLTVL.

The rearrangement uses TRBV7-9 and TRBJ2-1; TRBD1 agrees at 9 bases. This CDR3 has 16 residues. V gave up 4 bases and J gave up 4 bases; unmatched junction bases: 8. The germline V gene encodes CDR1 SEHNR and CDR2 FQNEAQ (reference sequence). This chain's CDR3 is CASSSRTGANYNEQFF. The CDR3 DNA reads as TGTGCCAGCAGCTCCAGGACAGGGGCTAATTACAATGAGCAGTTCTTC.

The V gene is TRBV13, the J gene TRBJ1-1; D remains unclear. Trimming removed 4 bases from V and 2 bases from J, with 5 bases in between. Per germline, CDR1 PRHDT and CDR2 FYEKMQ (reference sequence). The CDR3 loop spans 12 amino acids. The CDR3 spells CASSYSNTEAFF. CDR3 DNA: TGTGCCAGCAGCTACTCAAACACTGAAGCTTTCTTT.

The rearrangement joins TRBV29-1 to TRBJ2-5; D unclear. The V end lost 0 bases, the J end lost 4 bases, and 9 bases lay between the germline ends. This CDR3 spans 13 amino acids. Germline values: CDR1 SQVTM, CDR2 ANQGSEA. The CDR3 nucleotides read TGCAGCGTTGAAGAGGGGTTTCGAGAGACCCAGTACTTC. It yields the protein CSVEEGFRETQYF. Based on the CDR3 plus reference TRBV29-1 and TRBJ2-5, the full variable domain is SAVISQKPSRDICQRGTSLTIQCQVDSQVTMMFWYRQQPGQSLTLIATANQGSEATYESGFVIDKFPISRPNLTFSTLTVSNMSPEDSSIYLCSVEEGFRETQYFGPGTRLLVL.

The CDR3 loop is CASSYDGSGANVLTF. DNA for the CDR3: TGCGCCAGCAGCTACGACGGATCTGGGGCCAACGTCCTGACTTTC. The chain employs TRBV5-1 and TRBJ2-6, with unresolved D. Looked up from germline, CDR1 is SGHRS and CDR2 is YFSETQ. This CDR3 is 15 amino acids long. V lost 3 bases and J 1 base, leaving 8 bases between the germline ends. Together with reference TRBV5-1 and TRBJ2-6, the CDR3 gives the full variable domain: KAGVTQTPRYLIKTRGQQVTLSCSPISGHRSVSWYQQTPGQGLQFLFEYFSETQRNKGNFPGRFSGRQFSNSRSEMNVSTLELGDSALYLCASSYDGSGANVLTFGAGSRLTVL.

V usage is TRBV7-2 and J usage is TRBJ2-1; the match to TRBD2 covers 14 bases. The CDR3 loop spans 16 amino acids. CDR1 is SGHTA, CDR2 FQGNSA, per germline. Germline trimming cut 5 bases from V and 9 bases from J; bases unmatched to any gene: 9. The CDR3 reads CASSPLGLAGDGEQFF. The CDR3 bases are TGTGCCAGCAGCCCACTGGGACTAGCGGGAGACGGTGAGCAGTTCTTC.

DNA for the CDR3: TGTGCCAGCAGCAAAAGCCGGGGTTGGCTCAATGAGCAGTTCTTC. Translation gives CASSKSRGWLNEQFF. V gene TRBV7-9 combines with J gene TRBJ2-1, with a possible D match to TRBD2 (5 bases). Trimming removed 5 bases at V and 6 bases at J, with 17 bases between. The CDR3 totals 15 residues. Germline V CDR1 and CDR2: SEHNR, FQNEAQ (reference sequence).

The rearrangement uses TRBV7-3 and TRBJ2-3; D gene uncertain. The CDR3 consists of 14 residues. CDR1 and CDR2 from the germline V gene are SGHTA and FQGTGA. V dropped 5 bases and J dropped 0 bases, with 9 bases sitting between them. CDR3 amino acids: CASSPTDSTDTQYF. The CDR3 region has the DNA TGTGCCAGCAGCCCGACGGACAGCACAGATACGCAGTATTTT.

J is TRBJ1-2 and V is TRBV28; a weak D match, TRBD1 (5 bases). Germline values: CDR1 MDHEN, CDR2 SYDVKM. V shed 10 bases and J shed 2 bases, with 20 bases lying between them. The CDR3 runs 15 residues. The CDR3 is CATLFAQGRNYGYTF. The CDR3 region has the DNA TGTGCCACCTTATTTGCCCAGGGAAGGAACTATGGCTACACCTTC.

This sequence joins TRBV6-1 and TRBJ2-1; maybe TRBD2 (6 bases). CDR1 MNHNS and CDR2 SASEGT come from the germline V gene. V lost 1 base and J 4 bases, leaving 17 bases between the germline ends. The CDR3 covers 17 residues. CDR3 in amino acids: CASSEGLATRTYNEQFF. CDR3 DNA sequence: TGTGCCAGCAGTGAAGGCTTGGCGACTAGAACTTACAATGAGCAGTTCTTC.